The present TCR beta chain was sequenced within a study of cytomegalovirus exposure and HLA in healthy donors. Overall study findings and caveats: Later analysis reportedly placed an Asian-associated ancestry cluster below the roughly 690-donor mean in N-insertions. A later analysis linked a missense DCLRE1C variant to TCR beta V- and J-gene trimming.

This CDR3 has 17 residues. Germline CDR1 and CDR2: SEHNR and FQNEAQ (reference sequence). Turning to this clone: What it binds is not known.

PCR primers comprised 60 Vbeta and 13 Jbeta primers. Sequenced by immunoSEQ multiplex PCR; TCRdb stores in-frame clones only, minus some. The sample has under 200,000 clones; around 83% are singletons. The donors (healthy individuals) were bone marrow donors. Nominal health characterized the donors when sampled, though unrecorded immune exposures were likely. The source is a man aged 50-59 years in good health and CMV-seropositive. Sequences were obtained from PBMCs. V usage is TRBV7-9 and J usage is TRBJ2-7; 11 bases are shared with TRBD2. CDR3 sequence (DNA): TGTTCCAGCAGCTTAAGTACGCCGGGACTAGCGGACCTCGGGCAGTACGTC. Encoded protein: CSSSLSTPGLADLGQYV.